The clone carrying this T cell receptor beta chain was seen a single time. The CDR3 is 13 residues long. V lost 4 bases to trimming and J lost 6 bases, with 14 bases between them. Original data processing: Filtering differed, since immunoSEQ gave only junction sequences and no quality scores. The assay was immunoSEQ multiplex PCR, and TCRdb's table has in-frame clones only and misses some. That table gives V, J and clone size, and the DNA gave D and trimming. In the table there are some 200,000 clones, 65% to 70% of which are singletons. These data are taken from a study of shared clonotypes between healthy human individuals. Study as a whole: Per donor, three plates held CD4 naive cells, three held CD4 memory, two held CD8 naive and one held CD8 memory.

This chain joins TRBV5-7 and TRBJ2-7; D gene ambiguous. TRBV5-7 is noted as an ORF with a role that remains uncertain. Sequencing input: memory CD4+ T cells sorted from blood. Described subset: CD45RA-negative fraction. The source is a man younger than 45 in good health. This CDR3 reads CASSHFNSGEQYF. The CDR3 DNA follows: TGTGCCAGCAGCCACTTTAATAGTGGCGAGCAGTACTTC.